This T cell receptor (beta chain) was recovered during a study of T cell repertoires in cytomegalovirus infection. Study findings and constraints: Cumulative public TCR beta family frequency identified CMV carriers with the relevant HLA.

The CDR3 has 14 residues. Germline V CDR1 and CDR2: DFQATT, SNEGSKA (reference sequence). V lost 3 bases, J lost 6 bases, and 8 bases stayed unmatched. A single record per CDR3 protein comes from TCRdb applying MiXCR to the reads. The table includes 270,000 or so distinct CDR3 sequences, over 15% detected once. In regard to this clonotype: Its antigen is not known.

Sequencing input: CD8+ T cells from PBMCs. The chain recombines TRBV20-1 with TRBJ1-5, with 7 positions matching TRBD1. This TCR came from a human donor in good health (CMV status not recorded). Some clones in this sample may be carry-over from other donors' samples. In nucleotides, the CDR3 is TGCAGTGCTAGTGGATCAGGGGGTAGTCAGCCCCAGCATTTT. This codes for CSASGSGGSQPQHF.